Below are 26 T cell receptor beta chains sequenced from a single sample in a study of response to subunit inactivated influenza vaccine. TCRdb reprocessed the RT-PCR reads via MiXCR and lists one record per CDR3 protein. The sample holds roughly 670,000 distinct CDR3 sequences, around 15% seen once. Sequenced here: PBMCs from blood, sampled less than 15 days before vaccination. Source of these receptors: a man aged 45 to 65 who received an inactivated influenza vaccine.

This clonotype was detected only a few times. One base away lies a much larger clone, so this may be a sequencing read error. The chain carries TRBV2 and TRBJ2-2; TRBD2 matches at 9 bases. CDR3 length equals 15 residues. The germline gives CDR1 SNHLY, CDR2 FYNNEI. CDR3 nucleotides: TGTGCCAGCAAAAGGACTAGCGCGAACACCGGGGAGCTGTTGTTT. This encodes CASKRTSANTGELLF.

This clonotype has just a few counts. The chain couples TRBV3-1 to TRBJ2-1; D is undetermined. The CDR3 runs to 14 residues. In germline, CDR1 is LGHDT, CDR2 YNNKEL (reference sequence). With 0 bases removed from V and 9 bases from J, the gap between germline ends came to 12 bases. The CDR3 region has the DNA TGTGCCAGCAGCCAAGACTCCCTAGGCTCTGAGCAGTTCTTC. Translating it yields CASSQDSLGSEQFF.

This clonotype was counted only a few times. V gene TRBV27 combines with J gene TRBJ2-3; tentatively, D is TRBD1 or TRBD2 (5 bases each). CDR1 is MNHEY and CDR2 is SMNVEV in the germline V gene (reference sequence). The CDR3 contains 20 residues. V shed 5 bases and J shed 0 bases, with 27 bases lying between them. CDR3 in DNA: TGTGCCAGCAGTCCCTATCGGGGCAGGGCCCGCATCGCTAGCACAGATACGCAGTATTTT. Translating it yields CASSPYRGRARIASTDTQYF.

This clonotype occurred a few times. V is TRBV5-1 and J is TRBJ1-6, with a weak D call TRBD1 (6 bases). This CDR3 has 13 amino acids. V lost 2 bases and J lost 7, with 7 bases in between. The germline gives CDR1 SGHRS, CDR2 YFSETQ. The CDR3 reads CASSFGQNSPLHF. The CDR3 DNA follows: TGCGCCAGCAGCTTCGGACAGAATTCACCCCTCCACTTT.

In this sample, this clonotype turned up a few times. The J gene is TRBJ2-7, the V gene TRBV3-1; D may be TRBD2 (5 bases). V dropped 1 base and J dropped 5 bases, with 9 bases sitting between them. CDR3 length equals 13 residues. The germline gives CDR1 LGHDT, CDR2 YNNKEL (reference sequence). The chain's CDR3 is CASSQVLVDEQYF. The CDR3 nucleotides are TGTGCCAGCAGCCAAGTACTAGTTGACGAGCAGTACTTC.

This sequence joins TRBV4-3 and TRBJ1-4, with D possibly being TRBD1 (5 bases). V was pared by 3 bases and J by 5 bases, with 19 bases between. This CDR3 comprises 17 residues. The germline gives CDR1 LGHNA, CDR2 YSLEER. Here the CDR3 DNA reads TGCGCCAGCAGCCACACTACCCCGGGGGGGAGCAATGAAAAACTGTTTTTT. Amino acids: CASSHTTPGGSNEKLFF.

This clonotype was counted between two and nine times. CDR3 amino acids: CASSGQGIDTQYF. The CDR3 coding sequence is TGTGCCAGCAGTGGACAGGGCATAGATACGCAGTATTTT. This chain joins TRBV25-1 and TRBJ2-3; 7 bases are shared with TRBD1. The J segment lost 5 bases and the V segment lost 4 bases, leaving 3 bases of the junction unmatched. CDR3 length equals 13 residues. The germline gives CDR1 MGHDK, CDR2 SYGVNS.

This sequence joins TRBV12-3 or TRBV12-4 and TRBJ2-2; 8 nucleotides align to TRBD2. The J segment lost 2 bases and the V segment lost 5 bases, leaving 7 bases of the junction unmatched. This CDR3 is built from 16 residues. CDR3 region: CASSRFGGVNTGELFF. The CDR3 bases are TGTGCCAGCAGTCGTTTCGGGGGGGTTAACACCGGGGAGCTGTTTTTT.

DNA of the CDR3: TGTGCCAGCAGTTACGATAGGGGTGAGATCACTGAAGCTTTCTTT. Translated, it gives CASSYDRGEITEAFF. The chain recombines TRBV6-5 with TRBJ1-1, with a weak D call TRBD1 (5 bases). The CDR3 runs 15 residues. V was shortened by 2 bases and J by 4 bases, with 14 bases between the two germline ends. Germline V gene sequence: CDR1 MNHEY, CDR2 SVGAGI.

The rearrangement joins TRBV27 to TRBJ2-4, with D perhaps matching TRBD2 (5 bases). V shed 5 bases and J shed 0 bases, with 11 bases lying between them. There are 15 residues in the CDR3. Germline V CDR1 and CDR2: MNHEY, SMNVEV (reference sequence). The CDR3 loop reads CASSPGTAAKNIQYF. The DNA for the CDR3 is TGTGCCAGCAGTCCGGGAACGGCAGCCAAAAACATTCAGTACTTC.

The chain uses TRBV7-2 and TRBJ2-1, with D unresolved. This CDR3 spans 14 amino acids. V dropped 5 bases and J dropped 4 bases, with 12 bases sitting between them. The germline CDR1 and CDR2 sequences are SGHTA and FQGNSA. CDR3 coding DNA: TGTGCCAGCAGCCCCGCTATATTTTACAATGAGCAGTTCTTC. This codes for CASSPAIFYNEQFF.

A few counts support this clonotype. CDR3 nucleotide sequence: TGCGCCAGCAGCTTGTGGTCTGGACAGACGACTGAAGCTTTCTTT. Its translation is CASSLWSGQTTEAFF. This sequence joins TRBV5-1 and TRBJ1-1, with D perhaps matching TRBD1 (6 bases). Trimming left V 1 base short and J 5 bases short, with 15 bases between. Germline CDR1 is SGHRS and CDR2 is YFSETQ. The CDR3 is 15 residues long.

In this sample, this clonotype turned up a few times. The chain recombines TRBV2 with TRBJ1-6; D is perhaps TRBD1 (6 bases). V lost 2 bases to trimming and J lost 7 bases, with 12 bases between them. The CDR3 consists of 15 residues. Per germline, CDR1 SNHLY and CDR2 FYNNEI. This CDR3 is CASSERQGINSPLHF. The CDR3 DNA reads TGTGCCAGCAGTGAAAGGCAGGGGATCAATTCACCCCTCCACTTT. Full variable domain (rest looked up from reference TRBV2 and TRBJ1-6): EPEVTQTPSHQVTQMGQEVILRCVPISNHLYFYWYRQILGQKVEFLVSFYNNEISEKSEIFDDQFSVERPDGSNFTLKIRSTKLEDSAMYFCASSERQGINSPLHFGNGTRLTVT.

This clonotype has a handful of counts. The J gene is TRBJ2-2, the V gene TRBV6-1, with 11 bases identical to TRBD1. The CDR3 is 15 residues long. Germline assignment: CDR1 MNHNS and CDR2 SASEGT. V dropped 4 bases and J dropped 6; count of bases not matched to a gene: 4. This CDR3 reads CASSGPGQGAGELFF. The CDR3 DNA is TGTGCCAGCAGTGGCCCGGGACAGGGGGCCGGGGAGCTGTTTTTT.

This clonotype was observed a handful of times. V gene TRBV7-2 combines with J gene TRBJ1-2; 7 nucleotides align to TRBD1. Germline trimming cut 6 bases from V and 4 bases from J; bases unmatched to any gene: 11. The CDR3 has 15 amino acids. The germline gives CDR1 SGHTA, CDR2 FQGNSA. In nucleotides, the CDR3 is TGTGCCAGCAGGAGGGACAGCCAATACCCCTATGGCTACACCTTC. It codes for CASRRDSQYPYGYTF.

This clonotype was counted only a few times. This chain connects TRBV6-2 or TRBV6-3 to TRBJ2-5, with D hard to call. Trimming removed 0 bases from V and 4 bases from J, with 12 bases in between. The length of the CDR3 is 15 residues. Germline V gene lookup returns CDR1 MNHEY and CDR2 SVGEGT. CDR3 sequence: CASSYSPTTPETQYF. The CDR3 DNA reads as TGTGCCAGCAGTTACTCGCCAACCACCCCAGAGACCCAGTACTTC.

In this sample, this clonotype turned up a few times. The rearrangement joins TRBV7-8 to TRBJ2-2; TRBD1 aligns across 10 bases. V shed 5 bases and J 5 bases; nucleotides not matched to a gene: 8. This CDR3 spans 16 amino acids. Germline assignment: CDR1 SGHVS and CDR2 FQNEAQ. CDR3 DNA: TGTGCCAGCAGCCGTAAGGGGGACAGGGGTACCGGGGAGCTGTTTTTT. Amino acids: CASSRKGDRGTGELFF.

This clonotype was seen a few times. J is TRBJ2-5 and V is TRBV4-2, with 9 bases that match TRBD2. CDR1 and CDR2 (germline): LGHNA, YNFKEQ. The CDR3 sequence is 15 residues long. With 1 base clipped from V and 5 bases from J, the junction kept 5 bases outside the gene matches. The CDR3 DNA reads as TGTGCCAGCAGCCAAGCCGGGACTAGCTCCGAGACCCAGTACTTC. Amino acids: CASSQAGTSSETQYF.

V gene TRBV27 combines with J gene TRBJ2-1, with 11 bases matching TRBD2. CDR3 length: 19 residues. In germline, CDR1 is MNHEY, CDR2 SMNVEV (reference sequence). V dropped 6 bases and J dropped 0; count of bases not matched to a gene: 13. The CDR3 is CASSRLAGYKFSSYNEQFF. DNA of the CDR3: TGTGCCAGCAGCCGACTAGCGGGATATAAATTCAGCTCCTACAATGAGCAGTTCTTC.

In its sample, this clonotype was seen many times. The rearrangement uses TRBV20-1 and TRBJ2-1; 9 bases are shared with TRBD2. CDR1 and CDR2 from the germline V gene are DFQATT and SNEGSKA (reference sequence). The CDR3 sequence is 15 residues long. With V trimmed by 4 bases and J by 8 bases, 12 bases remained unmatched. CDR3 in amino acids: CSANQVAGVIDEQFF. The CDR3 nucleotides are TGCAGTGCTAACCAGGTAGCGGGAGTGATTGATGAGCAGTTCTTC.

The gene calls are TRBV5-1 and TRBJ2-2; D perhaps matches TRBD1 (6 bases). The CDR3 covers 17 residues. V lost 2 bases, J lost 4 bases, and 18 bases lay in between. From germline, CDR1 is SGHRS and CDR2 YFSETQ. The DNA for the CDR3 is TGCGCCAGCAGCTTTGTTCCAGGACAGAGCTTCACCGGGGAGCTGTTTTTT. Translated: CASSFVPGQSFTGELFF.

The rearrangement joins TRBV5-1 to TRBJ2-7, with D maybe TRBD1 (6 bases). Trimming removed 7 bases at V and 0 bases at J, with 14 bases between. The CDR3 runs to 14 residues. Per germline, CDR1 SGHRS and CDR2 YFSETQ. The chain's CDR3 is CASGNPDSSYEQYF. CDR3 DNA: TGCGCCAGCGGAAATCCGGACAGCTCCTACGAGCAGTACTTC.

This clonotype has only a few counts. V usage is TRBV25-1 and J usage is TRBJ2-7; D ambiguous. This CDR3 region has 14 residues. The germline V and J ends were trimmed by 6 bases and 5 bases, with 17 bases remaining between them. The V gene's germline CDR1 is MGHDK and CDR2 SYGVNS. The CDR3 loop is CASSPSSAVDEQYF. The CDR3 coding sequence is TGTGCCAGCAGCCCTTCGAGCGCCGTGGACGAGCAGTACTTC.

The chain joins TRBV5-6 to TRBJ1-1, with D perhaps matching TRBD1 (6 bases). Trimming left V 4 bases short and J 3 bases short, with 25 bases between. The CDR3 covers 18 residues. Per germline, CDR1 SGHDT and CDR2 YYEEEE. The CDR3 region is CASSLSSSGGAWDTEAFF. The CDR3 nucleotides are TGTGCCAGCAGCCTATCCTCCTCGGGGGGCGCTTGGGACACTGAAGCTTTCTTT.

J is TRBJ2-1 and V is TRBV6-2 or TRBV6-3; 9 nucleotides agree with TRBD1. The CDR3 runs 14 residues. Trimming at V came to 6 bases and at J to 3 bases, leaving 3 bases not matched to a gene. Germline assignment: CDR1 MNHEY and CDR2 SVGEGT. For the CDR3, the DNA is TGTGCCAGCAGGGGGACAGGGTTCTACAATGAGCAGTTCTTC. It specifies CASRGTGFYNEQFF.

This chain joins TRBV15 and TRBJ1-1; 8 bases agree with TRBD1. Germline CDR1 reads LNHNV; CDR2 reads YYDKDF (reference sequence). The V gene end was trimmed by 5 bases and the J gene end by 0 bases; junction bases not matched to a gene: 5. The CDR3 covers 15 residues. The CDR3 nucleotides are TGTGCCACCAGCTCGAGGACAGGGCTGAACACTGAAGCTTTCTTT. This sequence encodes CATSSRTGLNTEAFF.